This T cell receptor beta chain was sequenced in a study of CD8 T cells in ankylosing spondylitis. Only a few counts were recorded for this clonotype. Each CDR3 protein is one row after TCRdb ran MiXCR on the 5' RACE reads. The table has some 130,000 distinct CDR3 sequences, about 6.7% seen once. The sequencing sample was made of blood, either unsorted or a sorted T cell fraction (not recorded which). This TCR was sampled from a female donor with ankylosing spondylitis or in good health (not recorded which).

The CDR3, as DNA: TGTGCCAGCATGACCGGGACTAGCGGGGGGGAGAGCACAGATACGCAGTATTTT. Translated: CASMTGTSGGESTDTQYF. The rearrangement links TRBV7-6 to TRBJ2-3, with 16 bases fitting TRBD2. V gave up 7 bases and J gave up 0 bases; unmatched junction bases: 7. CDR1 is SGHVS and CDR2 is FNYEAQ in the germline V gene. This CDR3 contains 18 residues.